What follows describes a single T cell receptor beta chain. This sample was included in a study of T-cell memory formation after mild COVID-19. 5'RACE with constant-segment primers built TCRalpha and TCRbeta cDNA libraries with UMIs. TCRdb analysed the 5' RACE reads with MiXCR anew, one entry per CDR3 protein. Found here are roughly 120,000 distinct CDR3 sequences, about 20% of them singletons; the top ten hold roughly two fifths. From germline, CDR1 is KGHDR and CDR2 SFDVKD. Trimming left V 3 bases short and J 6 bases short, with 13 bases between. The CDR3 loop spans 14 amino acids. V and J are TRBV24-1 and TRBJ1-2; D possibly corresponds to TRBD1 (5 bases). What was sequenced was PBMCs or a T cell subset sorted from them (not recorded which). This TCR came from a man aged 18-30 years who had mild COVID-19 (a few samples of this study predate the infection). Cell type and time point are not known. In nucleotides, the CDR3 is TGTGCCACCAGTGATCTCCGACAGAGCCATGGCTACACCTTC. Translated, it gives CATSDLRQSHGYTF.